Listed below are T cell receptor beta chains from one sample, sequenced in a study of T cell responses to AZD1222 COVID-19 vaccine. Produced via immunoSEQ multiplex PCR; TCRdb's table is partial and in-frame only. The sample shows around 140,000 clones, approximately 92% of them seen only once. The starting material was peripheral blood, obtained on day 0 of AZD1222 vaccination. These receptors all come from an adult in good health. The CDR3 runs from the conserved cysteine through the conserved F or W. Each record gives: J gene, clone size, D gene, V gene, CDR3 length, CDR3 DNA, CDR3 protein. The D gene is left open where the match is weak. Size is stated for part of the rows, as once, few or many counts, or as a class when the clone is expanded.

J gene: TRBJ2-6
clone size: .
D gene: TRBD2
V gene: TRBV18
CDR3 length: 17
CDR3 DNA: TGTGCCAGCTCAGCGGGACTAGCGGGCTCTGGGGCCAACGTCCTGACTTTC
CDR3 protein: CASSAGLAGSGANVLTF

J gene: TRBJ2-5
clone size: .
D gene: .
V gene: TRBV5-4
CDR3 length: 14
CDR3 DNA: TGTGCCAGCAGCTTACCAGGGTTCGTGGAGACCCAGTACTTC
CDR3 protein: CASSLPGFVETQYF

J gene: TRBJ2-2
clone size: .
D gene: .
V gene: TRBV2
CDR3 length: 14
CDR3 DNA: TGTGCCAGCAGTGAAGCGCGTAGCACCGGGGAGCTGTTTTTT
CDR3 protein: CASSEARSTGELFF

J gene: TRBJ1-3
clone size: .
D gene: .
V gene: TRBV9
CDR3 length: 14
CDR3 DNA: TGTGCCAGCAGCTACACTGACGCTGGAAACACCATATATTTT
CDR3 protein: CASSYTDAGNTIYF

J gene: TRBJ2-7
clone size: .
D gene: .
V gene: TRBV5-6
CDR3 length: 15
CDR3 DNA: TGTGCCAGCAGCTCACCCAGCGGCTCTTACTACGAGCAGTACTTC
CDR3 protein: CASSSPSGSYYEQYF

J gene: TRBJ2-7
clone size: .
D gene: .
V gene: TRBV4-2
CDR3 length: 15
CDR3 DNA: TGTGCCAGCAGCCACCACGACTACGAAGGATACGAGCAGTACTTC
CDR3 protein: CASSHHDYEGYEQYF

J gene: TRBJ1-1
clone size: .
D gene: .
V gene: TRBV30
CDR3 length: 16
CDR3 DNA: TGTGCCTGGATGTGGGGAGGAGAGGGGATGAACACTGAAGCTTTCTTT
CDR3 protein: CAWMWGGEGMNTEAFF

J gene: TRBJ1-6
clone size: .
D gene: .
V gene: TRBV27
CDR3 length: 13
CDR3 DNA: TGTGCCAGCAGCTCGACAGGAGGATCACCCCTCCACTTT
CDR3 protein: CASSSTGGSPLHF

J gene: TRBJ2-1
clone size: .
D gene: TRBD2
V gene: TRBV7-9
CDR3 length: 14
CDR3 DNA: TGTGCCAGCAGCTTAGGGCGGGAGAGCAATGAGCAGTTCTTC
CDR3 protein: CASSLGRESNEQFF

J gene: TRBJ2-1
clone size: .
D gene: TRBD2
V gene: TRBV10-1
CDR3 length: 14
CDR3 DNA: TGCGCCAGCAGTGAGAGACTAGCGGCCCCTAACCAGTTCTTC
CDR3 protein: CASSERLAAPNQFF

J gene: TRBJ1-1
clone size: .
D gene: .
V gene: TRBV3-1/TRBV3-2
CDR3 length: 14
CDR3 DNA: TGTGCCAGCAGCGCAGGGGTAGCGGCTTATGAAGCTTTCTTT
CDR3 protein: CASSAGVAAYEAFF

J gene: TRBJ1-2
clone size: .
D gene: TRBD1
V gene: TRBV7-2
CDR3 length: 13
CDR3 DNA: TGTGCCAGCAGCATAGACAGGGACAGTGGCTACACCTTC
CDR3 protein: CASSIDRDSGYTF

J gene: TRBJ2-1
clone size: .
D gene: TRBD1
V gene: TRBV3-1/TRBV3-2
CDR3 length: 16
CDR3 DNA: TGTGCCAGCAGCCCTCGCAGGGGGCGCCTTACTAATGAGCAGTTCTTC
CDR3 protein: CASSPRRGRLTNEQFF

J gene: TRBJ1-2
clone size: .
D gene: TRBD1
V gene: TRBV5-1
CDR3 length: 16
CDR3 DNA: TGCGCCAGCAGCTCTACCGACAGGGGGGTAACGGGTGGCTACACCTTC
CDR3 protein: CASSSTDRGVTGGYTF

J gene: TRBJ1-2
clone size: .
D gene: .
V gene: TRBV28
CDR3 length: 15
CDR3 DNA: TGTGCCAGCAGAGGTTGGCAGCTAGGAGTTTATGGCTACACCTTC
CDR3 protein: CASRGWQLGVYGYTF

J gene: TRBJ1-2
clone size: few
D gene: TRBD1
V gene: TRBV5-1
CDR3 length: 14
CDR3 DNA: TGCGCCAGCAGCTTGGAGGGGGCGGACTATGGCTACACCTTC
CDR3 protein: CASSLEGADYGYTF

J gene: TRBJ2-1
clone size: once
D gene: TRBD1
V gene: TRBV28
CDR3 length: 14
CDR3 DNA: TGTGCCAGCAGTCCCTCGGACAGGTACAATGAGCAGTTCTTC
CDR3 protein: CASSPSDRYNEQFF

J gene: TRBJ2-7
clone size: .
D gene: .
V gene: TRBV5-1
CDR3 length: 11
CDR3 DNA: TGCGCCAGCAGCTCCGACTACGAGCAGTACTTC
CDR3 protein: CASSSDYEQYF

J gene: TRBJ2-2
clone size: .
D gene: .
V gene: TRBV24-1
CDR3 length: 15
CDR3 DNA: TGTGCCACCAGTCCTACGTCGTCGAACGCCGGGGAGCTGTTTTTT
CDR3 protein: CATSPTSSNAGELFF

J gene: TRBJ2-7
clone size: .
D gene: .
V gene: TRBV5-1
CDR3 length: 12
CDR3 DNA: TGCGCCAGCAGCCGACCCGGTTACGAGCAGTACTTC
CDR3 protein: CASSRPGYEQYF

J gene: TRBJ2-2
clone size: .
D gene: .
V gene: TRBV9
CDR3 length: 16
CDR3 DNA: TGTGCCAGCAGCGTAGGTATTATGACGAACACCGGGGAGCTGTTTTTT
CDR3 protein: CASSVGIMTNTGELFF

J gene: TRBJ2-1
clone size: .
D gene: TRBD2
V gene: TRBV14
CDR3 length: 22
CDR3 DNA: TGTGCCAGCAGCCTAAGTCTCGGGAGTCGTGGACTAGCGGGAGTGGGGGACAATGAGCAGTTCTTC
CDR3 protein: CASSLSLGSRGLAGVGDNEQFF

J gene: TRBJ1-5
clone size: .
D gene: TRBD1
V gene: TRBV19
CDR3 length: 16
CDR3 DNA: TGTGCCAGTAGTATAAGTCGGGACAGGGTCAATCAGCCCCAGCATTTT
CDR3 protein: CASSISRDRVNQPQHF

J gene: TRBJ1-2
clone size: .
D gene: TRBD1
V gene: TRBV29-1
CDR3 length: 13
CDR3 DNA: TGCAGCTGCGCCCCCGGGACAGGGCAAGGCTACACCTTC
CDR3 protein: CSCAPGTGQGYTF

J gene: TRBJ2-1
clone size: .
D gene: TRBD2
V gene: TRBV5-1
CDR3 length: 18
CDR3 DNA: TGCGCCAGCAGCTTGAGGCCCACTAGCGGGAGGCCCTACAATGAGCAGTTCTTC
CDR3 protein: CASSLRPTSGRPYNEQFF

J gene: TRBJ1-5
clone size: once
D gene: .
V gene: TRBV6-5
CDR3 length: 13
CDR3 DNA: TGTGCCAGCAGTTGGAGGCCCGGTCAGCCCCAGCATTTT
CDR3 protein: CASSWRPGQPQHF

J gene: TRBJ2-7
clone size: .
D gene: .
V gene: TRBV4-1
CDR3 length: 15
CDR3 DNA: TGCGCCAGCAGCCAAGATCTTCGTGAGCTCTACGAGCAGTACTTC
CDR3 protein: CASSQDLRELYEQYF

J gene: TRBJ1-6
clone size: .
D gene: .
V gene: TRBV27
CDR3 length: 13
CDR3 DNA: TGTGCCAGCAGTCAGGGCGCGAATTCACCCCTCCACTTT
CDR3 protein: CASSQGANSPLHF

J gene: TRBJ1-1
clone size: .
D gene: .
V gene: TRBV7-9
CDR3 length: 17
CDR3 DNA: TGTGCCAGCAGCCGAGGATGGGGGCCCTCAGACGACACTGAAGCTTTCTTT
CDR3 protein: CASSRGWGPSDDTEAFF

J gene: TRBJ1-3
clone size: .
D gene: .
V gene: TRBV9
CDR3 length: 16
CDR3 DNA: TGTGCCAGCAGCGTAGAACCCAGGTCCTCTGGAAACACCATATATTTT
CDR3 protein: CASSVEPRSSGNTIYF

J gene: TRBJ1-6
clone size: .
D gene: .
V gene: TRBV5-4
CDR3 length: 16
CDR3 DNA: TGTGCCAGCAGCTTAGGACGTGGTCAGTGGAATTCACCCCTCCACTTT
CDR3 protein: CASSLGRGQWNSPLHF

J gene: TRBJ1-2
clone size: .
D gene: TRBD1
V gene: TRBV5-5
CDR3 length: 16
CDR3 DNA: TGTGCCAGCAGCTTCGGAAACCAGGGGGGAATTGATGGCTACACCTTC
CDR3 protein: CASSFGNQGGIDGYTF

J gene: TRBJ2-7
clone size: .
D gene: .
V gene: TRBV30
CDR3 length: 12
CDR3 DNA: TGTGCCTGGAGAAAGGCAGCCTACGAGCAGTACTTC
CDR3 protein: CAWRKAAYEQYF

J gene: TRBJ2-2
clone size: few
D gene: .
V gene: TRBV5-1
CDR3 length: 14
CDR3 DNA: TGCGCCAGCAGTTTTAAGGGGGACACCGGGGAGCTGTTTTTT
CDR3 protein: CASSFKGDTGELFF

J gene: TRBJ2-3
clone size: once
D gene: .
V gene: TRBV11-2
CDR3 length: 17
CDR3 DNA: TGTGCCAGCAGCTTAGGTTATGGCCTCCTGGGGATAGATACGCAGTATTTT
CDR3 protein: CASSLGYGLLGIDTQYF

J gene: TRBJ2-7
clone size: .
D gene: .
V gene: TRBV28
CDR3 length: 15
CDR3 DNA: TGTGCCAGCAGTTTCTTAGGAGGGGGCGGCTACGAGCAGTACTTC
CDR3 protein: CASSFLGGGGYEQYF